This T cell receptor beta chain was retrieved from a study of T cell responses to AZD1222 COVID-19 vaccine. CDR1 is MGHRA and CDR2 is YSYEKL in the germline V gene. CDR3 size: 15 residues. V was clipped by 1 base and J by 4 bases, with 13 bases between them. Some clones are missing from TCRdb's copy, which holds only in-frame ones; the method was immunoSEQ multiplex PCR. The sample has more than 110,000 clones; approximately 90% are singletons. The table lists this clone with a count of one. Its antigen is undetermined. Study observations and caveats: Vaccine-related CD4 TCRs covered spike, predominating at 160-218 and 743-854. Repertoires were obtained solely post-peak T cell response.

This sample comprised peripheral blood, obtained on day 0 of AZD1222 vaccination. The sequence was collected from an adult in good health. This chain links TRBV4-1 with TRBJ1-1, with a possible D match to TRBD1 (5 bases). This CDR3 reads CASSQVTGYTTEAFF. CDR3 sequence (DNA): TGCGCCAGCAGCCAAGTCACAGGATACACCACTGAAGCTTTCTTT.